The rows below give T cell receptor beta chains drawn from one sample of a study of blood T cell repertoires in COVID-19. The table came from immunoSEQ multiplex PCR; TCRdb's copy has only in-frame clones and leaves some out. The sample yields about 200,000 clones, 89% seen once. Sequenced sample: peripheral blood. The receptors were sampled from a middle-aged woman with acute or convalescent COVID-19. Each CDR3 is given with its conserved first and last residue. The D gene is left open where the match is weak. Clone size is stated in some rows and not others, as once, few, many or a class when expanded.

CASSMDSNYGYTF | TGTGCCAGCAGCATGGACAGCAACTATGGCTACACCTTC | TRBV6-5 | . | TRBJ1-2 | .
CASSSPFRGYTF | TGTGCCAGCAGTTCCCCTTTTCGTGGCTACACCTTC | TRBV12-3/TRBV12-4 | once | TRBJ1-2 | .
CASSLTRTGELFF | TGTGCCAGCAGCTTAACGAGGACCGGGGAGCTGTTTTTT | TRBV7-3 | . | TRBJ2-2 | .
CASSLQGHQPQHF | TGCGCCAGCAGCTTACAGGGCCATCAGCCCCAGCATTTT | TRBV5-1 | . | TRBJ1-5 | .
CASSLGAGTELINYGYTF | TGCGCCAGCAGCTTGGGAGCCGGGACAGAGTTGATTAACTATGGCTACACCTTC | TRBV5-1 | . | TRBJ1-2 | TRBD1
CASAQGESNQPQHF | TGTGCTAGTGCCCAGGGGGAAAGCAATCAGCCCCAGCATTTT | TRBV12-5 | . | TRBJ1-5 | TRBD1
CASSQDSGGKRFF | TGCGCCAGCAGCCAAGATTCGGGGGGTAAGAGGTTCTTC | TRBV4-1 | . | TRBJ2-1 | TRBD2
CASSLEWRGARGYTF | TGCGCCAGCAGCCTGGAGTGGCGGGGGGCGCGGGGCTACACCTTC | TRBV5-1 | few | TRBJ1-2 | .
CASRAVPGTDGYTF | TGCGCCAGCAGGGCGGTCCCCGGGACAGATGGCTACACCTTC | TRBV5-1 | . | TRBJ1-2 | TRBD1
CASSQGFRGVGTEAFF | TGTGCCAGCAGCCAAGGTTTTCGGGGAGTTGGCACTGAAGCTTTCTTT | TRBV3-1/TRBV3-2 | . | TRBJ1-1 | .
CASSRYRGKDTEAFF | TGTGCCAGCTCACGATACAGGGGGAAGGACACTGAAGCTTTCTTT | TRBV18 | . | TRBJ1-1 | TRBD1
CASRGDRGLNQPQHF | TGTGCCAGCAGGGGGGATAGGGGGCTCAATCAGCCCCAGCATTTT | TRBV6-5 | . | TRBJ1-5 | TRBD1
CASSVGGSRATGELFF | TGTGCCAGCAGCGTAGGTGGGAGCCGGGCCACCGGGGAGCTGTTTTTT | TRBV9 | . | TRBJ2-2 | .
CASSWGAGGSTDTQYF | TGCGCCAGCAGCTGGGGAGCGGGGGGGTCCACAGATACGCAGTATTTT | TRBV5-1 | . | TRBJ2-3 | TRBD2
CSVTGVINTEAFF | TGCAGCGTTACAGGGGTGATAAACACTGAAGCTTTCTTT | TRBV29-1 | . | TRBJ1-1 | TRBD1
CASSVSRSGNTIYF | TGTGCCAGCAGCGTTTCCCGCTCTGGAAACACCATATATTTT | TRBV28 | . | TRBJ1-3 | .
CASSPELAGGITGELFF | TGTGCCAGTAGTCCGGAGTTAGCGGGGGGGATCACCGGGGAGCTGTTTTTT | TRBV19 | . | TRBJ2-2 | TRBD2
CASSQSPSGTDTQYF | TGTGCCAGCAGCCAAAGCCCCTCAGGGACAGATACGCAGTATTTT | TRBV3-1/TRBV3-2 | . | TRBJ2-3 | .
CASSLDRQGTEAFF | TGCGCCAGCAGCTTGGATCGTCAGGGGACTGAAGCTTTCTTT | TRBV5-1 | . | TRBJ1-1 | .
CASSERGLAKNIQYF | TGTGCCAGCAGTGAGAGGGGACTAGCCAAAAACATTCAGTACTTC | TRBV6-1 | . | TRBJ2-4 | .
CASSPVKGLAGRPGETQYF | TGTGCCAGCAGCCCTGTTAAGGGACTAGCGGGGAGGCCGGGGGAGACCCAGTACTTC | TRBV3-1/TRBV3-2 | . | TRBJ2-5 | TRBD2
CASSSQGSSEAFF | TGTGCCAGCAGTAGTCAGGGATCTTCTGAAGCTTTCTTT | TRBV2 | . | TRBJ1-1 | .
CASSPRDRNTEAFF | TGCGCCAGCAGTCCCCGGGACAGGAACACTGAAGCTTTCTTT | TRBV23-1 | . | TRBJ1-1 | TRBD1
CASSYSTGSLRSQHF | TGTGCCAGCAGTTACTCGACAGGGTCGCTCCGATCCCAGCATTTT | TRBV6-6 | . | TRBJ1-5 | TRBD1
CARFSLRDRDHSNQPQHF | TGTGCCAGATTTTCTCTCCGGGACAGGGACCATAGCAATCAGCCCCAGCATTTT | TRBV2 | . | TRBJ1-5 | TRBD1
CASSPQRDRGVQPQHF | TGTGCCAGCTCACCGCAACGGGACAGGGGCGTGCAGCCCCAGCATTTT | TRBV18 | . | TRBJ1-5 | TRBD1
CATSGEGDTEAFF | TGTGCCACCAGTGGGGAGGGGGACACTGAAGCTTTCTTT | TRBV24-1 | once | TRBJ1-1 | .
CAIEGEANTGELFF | TGTGCCATCGAGGGGGAAGCGAACACCGGGGAGCTGTTTTTT | TRBV2 | . | TRBJ2-2 | .
CASSPPSGTTYGYTF | TGTGCCAGCTCACCACCGTCCGGGACTACCTATGGCTACACCTTC | TRBV18 | . | TRBJ1-2 | .
CASGSGLVSYNEQFF | TGTGCTAGTGGTTCGGGACTAGTCTCCTACAATGAGCAGTTCTTC | TRBV12-5 | . | TRBJ2-1 | TRBD2
CASGESGWETQYF | TGTGCCAGCGGGGAGTCCGGTTGGGAGACCCAGTACTTC | TRBV7-2 | . | TRBJ2-5 | .
CAISISAGGLSYGYTF | TGTGCCATAAGCATTTCCGCAGGGGGCCTTTCCTATGGCTACACCTTC | TRBV28 | . | TRBJ1-2 | TRBD1
CASSFHSGGYTDTQYF | TGTGCCAGCAGCTTTCATAGCGGGGGATACACAGATACGCAGTATTTT | TRBV13 | . | TRBJ2-3 | TRBD2
CASSEAKRGTQYF | TGTGCCAGCAGTGAAGCGAAAAGGGGGACCCAGTACTTC | TRBV2 | . | TRBJ2-5 | .
CASSLGGQETQYF | TGTGCCAGCAGTTTGGGGGGGCAAGAGACCCAGTACTTC | TRBV12-3/TRBV12-4 | . | TRBJ2-5 | TRBD2